This TCR beta chain was recovered during a study of OX40 agonist ivuxolimab in advanced cancers. Regarding the study as a whole: In the 0.1 to 3.0 mg/kg range, CD4+ and CD8+ blood T cells had expanded clonally by week 6.

CDR3 size: 12 residues. CDR1 and CDR2 from the germline V gene are SQVTM and ANQGSEA. Trimming removed 4 bases at V and 1 base at J, with 7 bases between. As to this clone: Its antigen is unknown.

Here immunoSEQ multiplex PCR was the method, and the copy in TCRdb shows in-frame clones only, minus some. The data contain 40,000 to 45,000 clones, 85% to 90% of them seen just once; the ten biggest clones take up 4% to 5%. This clonotype originated in an adult with an advanced solid tumor such as melanoma, head and neck, liver or kidney cancer. The specimen was CD4+ or CD8+ T cells sorted from blood, collected in a trial of the OX40 agonist ivuxolimab. This chain links TRBV29-1 with TRBJ1-2, with unresolved D. CDR3 amino acids: CSVGLINYGYTF. The CDR3, as DNA: TGCAGCGTTGGACTGATTAACTATGGCTACACCTTC. Filled out from reference TRBV29-1 and TRBJ1-2, the complete variable domain reads SAVISQKPSRDICQRGTSLTIQCQVDSQVTMMFWYRQQPGQSLTLIATANQGSEATYESGFVIDKFPISRPNLTFSTLTVSNMSPEDSSIYLCSVGLINYGYTFGSGTRLTVV.